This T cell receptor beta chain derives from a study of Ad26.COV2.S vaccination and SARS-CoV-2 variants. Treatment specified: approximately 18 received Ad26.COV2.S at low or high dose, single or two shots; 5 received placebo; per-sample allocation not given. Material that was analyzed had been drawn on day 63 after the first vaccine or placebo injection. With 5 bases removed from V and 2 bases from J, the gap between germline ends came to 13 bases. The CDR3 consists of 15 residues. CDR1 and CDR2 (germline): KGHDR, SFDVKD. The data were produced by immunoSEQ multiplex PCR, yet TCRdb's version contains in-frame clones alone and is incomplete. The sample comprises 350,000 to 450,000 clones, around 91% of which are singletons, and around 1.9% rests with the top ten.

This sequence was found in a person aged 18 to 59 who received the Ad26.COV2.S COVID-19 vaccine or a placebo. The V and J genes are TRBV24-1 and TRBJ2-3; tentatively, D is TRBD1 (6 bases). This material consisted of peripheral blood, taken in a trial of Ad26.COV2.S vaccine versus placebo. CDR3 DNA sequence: TGTGCCACCAGTGGCAACAGGGTTTCCACAGATACGCAGTATTTT. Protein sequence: CATSGNRVSTDTQYF.